This T cell receptor (beta chain) was recovered during a study of early stage breast cancer tumors. As for the study in general: Most invasive tumors, about 75% of the 16, were ER+/PR+/HER2-.

Only in-frame clones appear in the TCRdb table, and some are missing; sequencing was by immunoSEQ multiplex PCR. The sample records around 28,000 clones, roughly four fifths being singletons. CDR3 length: 15 residues. Germline CDR1 reads KGHSH; CDR2 reads LQKENI. Losses at the gene ends were 5 bases for V and 2 bases for J; bases not matched to a gene: 9. Sequenced sample: breast tumor tissue. This receptor was taken from a person aged 25 to 39 with breast cancer. The chain carries TRBV18 and TRBJ2-7; 7 nucleotides agree with TRBD2. CDR3 in amino acids: CASSSGDGGTYEQYF. In DNA form, the CDR3 reads TGTGCCAGCTCATCGGGCGACGGGGGGACCTACGAGCAGTACTTC.